These T cell receptor beta chains were read from a single sample in a study of identical twins. TCRdb reanalysed the 5' RACE reads using MiXCR and keeps one entry per CDR3 protein. There are about 100,000 distinct CDR3 sequences in the sample; less than 6.5% occur only once, and more than 10% lies in the top ten. Source material: memory T cells sorted from blood. The receptors shown here come from a woman aged 50 to 60 in good health. Each CDR3 is given with its conserved first and last residue. The D gene is left open where the match is weak. Expanded clones are given a class, and other clones once, few, many or no size at all.

cdr3_aa	cdr3_nt	v_call	j_call	d_call	clone_size
CSAGRNRGTWNEQFF	TGCAGTGCTGGCCGGAACAGGGGTACTTGGAATGAGCAGTTCTTC	TRBV20-1	TRBJ2-1	TRBD1	many
CASNPSAGGNNEQFF	TGTGCCAGTAACCCTTCAGCGGGAGGTAATAATGAGCAGTTCTTC	TRBV19	TRBJ2-1	TRBD2	NA
CATSDLTETSTDTQYF	TGTGCCACCAGTGATTTAACAGAGACTAGCACAGATACGCAGTATTTT	TRBV24-1	TRBJ2-3	NA	NA
CASSQEEGHRVNTGELFF	TGTGCCAGCAGCCAAGAAGAAGGGCACAGGGTGAACACCGGGGAGCTGTTTTTT	TRBV3-1	TRBJ2-2	NA	many
CSARGGQWDTEAFF	TGCAGTGCTAGGGGGGGACAGTGGGACACTGAAGCTTTCTTT	TRBV20-1	TRBJ1-1	TRBD1	many
CSAAQYEKLFF	TGCAGTGCCGCGCAATATGAAAAACTGTTTTTT	TRBV20-1	TRBJ1-4	NA	NA
CASSPGKAATNYGYTF	TGTGCCAGCAGCCCTGGCAAGGCCGCGACTAACTATGGCTACACCTTC	TRBV7-9	TRBJ1-2	NA	many
CASSLGTLGTDTQYF	TGTGCCAGCAGCTTAGGGACCCTAGGCACAGATACGCAGTATTTT	TRBV5-5	TRBJ2-3	NA	few
CSAYLAVGDTQYF	TGCAGTGCTTACCTAGCGGTGGGAGATACGCAGTATTTT	TRBV20-1	TRBJ2-3	TRBD2	NA
CASSQRLQGVRETQYF	TGTGCCAGCAGCCAACGCCTTCAGGGGGTGCGAGAGACCCAGTACTTC	TRBV3-1	TRBJ2-5	TRBD1	few
CSARLPDSNTEAFF	TGCAGTGCTAGATTGCCAGACAGTAACACTGAAGCTTTCTTT	TRBV20-1	TRBJ1-1	NA	few
CASRQDRVDTQYF	TGTGCCAGCAGGCAAGACAGGGTTGATACGCAGTATTTT	TRBV6-2/TRBV6-3	TRBJ2-3	TRBD1	few
CASSPTSKGLKEGQYF	TGTGCCAGCAGCCCCACCAGCAAGGGGCTTAAGGAGGGGCAGTACTTC	TRBV3-1	TRBJ2-7	NA	many
CATSAGFSPLHF	TGTGCCACCTCAGCGGGGTTTTCACCCCTCCACTTT	TRBV6-1	TRBJ1-6	NA	many
CASSWTGGSGANVLTF	TGCGCCAGCAGCTGGACAGGGGGCTCAGGGGCCAACGTCCTGACTTTC	TRBV5-1	TRBJ2-6	TRBD1	many
CSVGAGGGNTIYF	TGCAGCGTTGGAGCGGGAGGTGGAAACACCATATATTTT	TRBV29-1	TRBJ1-3	NA	NA
CASSITSGNTIYF	TGTGCCAGCAGTATCACCTCTGGAAACACCATATATTTT	TRBV27	TRBJ1-3	NA	NA
CASSLVPGSTDTQYF	TGTGCCAGCAGCTTAGTGCCTGGTAGCACAGATACGCAGTATTTT	TRBV7-6	TRBJ2-3	NA	few
CASSILRATEQFF	TGTGCCAGTAGTATCCTCCGAGCAACTGAGCAGTTCTTC	TRBV19	TRBJ2-1	NA	NA
CASSQDGASGRQGQYF	TGTGCCAGCAGCCAAGATGGGGCTAGCGGGCGGCAGGGTCAGTACTTC	TRBV4-2	TRBJ2-4	TRBD2	many
CASSLGPAVAGGGNNEQFF	TGCGCCAGCAGCTTGGGCCCCGCTGTAGCGGGCGGAGGAAACAATGAGCAGTTCTTC	TRBV5-1	TRBJ2-1	TRBD2	many
CASSGWNEQFF	TGTGCCAGCAGTGGATGGAATGAGCAGTTCTTC	TRBV12-3/TRBV12-4	TRBJ2-1	NA	many
CATMRVLGAGSYNSPLHF	TGTGCCACCATGCGCGTCTTGGGCGCGGGCTCCTATAATTCACCCCTCCACTTT	TRBV12-3/TRBV12-4	TRBJ1-6	NA	many
CASSPFGQGRANTEAFF	TGTGCCAGCAGCCCCTTCGGACAGGGGAGGGCGAACACTGAAGCTTTCTTT	TRBV3-1	TRBJ1-1	TRBD1	NA
CASSSGLAGVRYNEQFF	TGTGCCAGCAGCAGTGGACTAGCGGGAGTCCGCTACAATGAGCAGTTCTTC	TRBV11-2	TRBJ2-1	TRBD2	NA
CASSERRPQETQYF	TGTGCCAGCAGTGAACGACGGCCCCAAGAGACCCAGTACTTC	TRBV6-1	TRBJ2-5	NA	many
CSARTQGFGELFF	TGCAGTGCTAGAACACAGGGGTTCGGGGAGCTGTTTTTT	TRBV20-1	TRBJ2-2	TRBD1	many
CASSLRAGYYEQYF	TGTGCCAGCAGCTTAAGGGCGGGCTACTACGAGCAGTACTTC	TRBV7-3	TRBJ2-7	NA	many
CASGLHTGTLNTEAFF	TGTGCTAGTGGTTTGCATACCGGGACTTTGAACACTGAAGCTTTCTTT	TRBV12-5	TRBJ1-1	NA	few
CASSFRVTGGYTF	TGTGCCAGCAGTTTTCGGGTTACAGGGGGCTACACCTTC	TRBV12-3/TRBV12-4	TRBJ1-2	NA	many
CASRIRPRGNTEAFF	TGTGCCAGCAGAATAAGACCGAGGGGGAACACTGAAGCTTTCTTT	TRBV25-1	TRBJ1-1	NA	many
CSASTTGTNYGYTF	TGCAGTGCTAGCACAACAGGGACTAACTATGGCTACACCTTC	TRBV20-1	TRBJ1-2	NA	many
CAGDFEETQYF	TGTGCCGGGGATTTTGAAGAGACCCAGTACTTC	TRBV19	TRBJ2-5	NA	many
CASSLAITDTQYF	TGTGCCAGCAGCTTAGCGATCACAGATACGCAGTATTTT	TRBV7-6	TRBJ2-3	NA	few
CASSLAAAGATDTQYF	TGTGCCAGCAGCTTAGCCGCAGCGGGAGCCACAGATACGCAGTATTTT	TRBV7-2	TRBJ2-3	TRBD2	many
CAWSQPGGNEQFF	TGTGCCTGGAGTCAACCAGGTGGGAATGAGCAGTTCTTC	TRBV30	TRBJ2-1	NA	many
CASSRGGVSGAANVLTF	TGTGCCAGCAGTCGCGGCGGGGTCTCTGGGGCCGCCAACGTCCTGACTTTC	TRBV4-2	TRBJ2-6	NA	NA
CSWREGGTDTQYF	TGCAGTTGGCGGGAGGGTGGCACAGATACGCAGTATTTT	TRBV20-1	TRBJ2-3	TRBD2	many
CASSTTAGAPDTQYF	TGTGCCAGCAGTACGACGGCGGGGGCCCCAGATACGCAGTATTTT	TRBV28	TRBJ2-3	NA	many
CASSQDTSGIKSGEQYF	TGCGCCAGCAGCCAAGACACTAGCGGGATTAAAAGTGGCGAGCAGTACTTC	TRBV4-1	TRBJ2-7	TRBD2	many
CASSRLTPASTDTQYF	TGTGCCAGCAGCCGACTAACCCCAGCCAGCACAGATACGCAGTATTTT	TRBV4-2	TRBJ2-3	NA	NA